One sample yielded the 18 T cell receptor beta chains listed below, sequenced in a study of somatic mutations in cytotoxic T cells in rheumatoid arthritis. Data came from immunoSEQ multiplex PCR; TCRdb stores just in-frame clones and leaves some out. The table has roughly 14,000 clones, about three quarters seen once; the top ten hold less than 20%. The sequencing sample was made of CD8+ T cells sorted from blood. The source is an adult with rheumatoid arthritis.

The chain couples TRBV4-1 to TRBJ1-4; tentative D call: TRBD1 (5 bases). The ends were cut back, 1 base at V and 4 bases at J, with 13 bases in the middle. Germline CDR1 MGHRA, CDR2 YSYEKL. This CDR3 contains 16 residues. CDR3 nucleotides: TGCGCCAGCAGCCAAGGCGGGACGGATTATAATGAAAAACTGTTTTTT. This gives the protein CASSQGGTDYNEKLFF.

The chain joins TRBV6-6 to TRBJ2-7, with 12 bases aligning to TRBD2. CDR3 length: 14 residues. Per germline, CDR1 MNHNY and CDR2 SVGAGI (reference sequence). With 5 bases clipped from V and 2 bases from J, the junction kept 1 base outside the gene matches. For the CDR3, the DNA is TGTGCCAGCAGTCGACTAGCGGGGGCCTACGAGCAGTACTTC. Translating it yields CASSRLAGAYEQYF.

This sequence joins TRBV9 and TRBJ2-2; D not resolved. Germline CDR1 is SGDLS and CDR2 is YYNGEE. The CDR3 is 14 amino acids. Between the trimmed V and J ends, which lost 5 bases and 3 bases, there was a span of 11 bases. The CDR3, as DNA: TGTGCCAGCAGAGCCGGGCTTTACACCGGGGAGCTGTTTTTT. It translates to CASRAGLYTGELFF.

The J gene is TRBJ2-7, the V gene TRBV5-5; 11 bases fit TRBD1. With 4 bases clipped from V and 4 bases from J, the junction kept 7 bases outside the gene matches. CDR1 and CDR2 from the germline V gene are SGHKS and YYEKEE (reference sequence). The CDR3 has 15 residues. The CDR3, as DNA: TGTGCCAGCAGCGTGGAGGGACAGGGGGGTTACGAGCAGTACTTC. Amino acids: CASSVEGQGGYEQYF. Looking up the rest from reference TRBV5-5 and TRBJ2-7 gives the full variable domain: DAGVTQSPTHLIKTRGQQVTLRCSPISGHKSVSWYQQVLGQGPQFIFQYYEKEERGRGNFPDRFSARQFPNYSSELNVNALLLGDSALYLCASSVEGQGGYEQYFGPGTRLTVT.

The chain employs TRBV28 and TRBJ1-2; 8 positions match TRBD1. Germline values: CDR1 MDHEN, CDR2 SYDVKM. This CDR3 is 14 amino acids long. Trimming took 7 bases from V and 2 from J; bases not matched to a gene: 6. CDR3 amino acids: CASTPDRANYGYTF. The CDR3 DNA reads as TGTGCCAGCACCCCGGACAGGGCGAACTATGGCTACACCTTC.

This clone was recorded a few times. The chain uses TRBV6-1 and TRBJ2-1; 13 bases map to TRBD2. The CDR3 consists of 15 residues. Germline V CDR1 and CDR2: MNHNS, SASEGT. The V gene end was trimmed by 1 base and the J gene end by 8 bases; junction bases not matched to a gene: 2. CDR3 DNA sequence: TGTGCCAGCAGTGAAGAACTAGCGGGGGGGCATGAGCAGTTCTTC. This sequence encodes CASSEELAGGHEQFF.

Here the CDR3 DNA reads TGCGCCAGCGACCTAAGGATTGGGACAGGGGGATTGAACACTGAAGCTTTCTTT. Its protein is CASDLRIGTGGLNTEAFF. This chain joins TRBV4-1 and TRBJ1-1; 11 positions agree with TRBD1. V was clipped by 8 bases and J by 0 bases; unmatched bases: 14. This CDR3 comprises 18 residues. Germline V lookup: CDR1 MGHRA, CDR2 YSYEKL.

V usage is TRBV5-5 and J usage is TRBJ2-7, with D perhaps matching TRBD1 or TRBD2 (5 bases each). Germline values: CDR1 SGHKS, CDR2 YYEKEE (reference sequence). Trimming left V 1 base short and J 0 bases short, with 8 bases between. The CDR3 consists of 14 residues. As DNA, the CDR3 is TGTGCCAGCAGCTTGTCAGGGAGCTCCTACGAGCAGTACTTC. Protein sequence: CASSLSGSSYEQYF.

This sequence joins TRBV6-4 and TRBJ2-1, with TRBD2 matching 15 bases. Germline V gives CDR1 MRHNA, CDR2 SNTAGT. V was clipped by 2 bases and J by 7 bases; unmatched bases: 9. This CDR3 has 18 residues. The CDR3 is CASSDIGLAGGQGNEQFF. The CDR3 nucleotides read TGTGCCAGCAGTGACATCGGACTAGCGGGGGGGCAAGGTAATGAGCAGTTCTTC.

The genes are TRBV18 and TRBJ1-6, with unresolved D. The V end was cut by 3 bases, the J end by 6 bases, with 12 bases between. Germline CDR1 and CDR2: KGHSH and LQKENI. The CDR3 contains 15 residues. CDR3 sequence (DNA): TGTGCCAGCTCACCGGGAAAACTCATTAATTCACCCCTCCACTTT. This codes for CASSPGKLINSPLHF.

The chain carries TRBV29-1 and TRBJ2-2, with 7 bases that match TRBD2. The CDR3 has 12 amino acids. CDR1 SQVTM and CDR2 ANQGSEA come from the germline V gene. J was trimmed by 8 bases and V by 8 bases; bases with no gene match: 8. CDR3 coding DNA: TGCAGCTACCGGGGGAGGGGAGGGGAGCTGTTTTTT. Residues: CSYRGRGGELFF.

The chain recombines TRBV5-4 with TRBJ2-3, with D tentatively TRBD1 (5 bases). The CDR3 spans 15 residues. V was trimmed by 0 bases and J by 4 bases, leaving 12 bases between them. CDR1 and CDR2 from the germline V gene are SGHNT and YYREEE (reference sequence). The chain's CDR3 is CASSLGQGGPDTQYF. The CDR3 nucleotides are TGTGCCAGCAGCTTGGGTCAGGGTGGGCCAGATACGCAGTATTTT.

This clone was recorded a few times. Other DNA sequences of this sample code for an identical CDR3. The chain links TRBV11-2 to TRBJ1-1, with no clear D. The CDR3 is 15 amino acids. Germline V CDR1 and CDR2: SGHAT, FQNNGV. V dropped 5 bases and J dropped 1 base, with 14 bases sitting between them. The DNA for the CDR3 is TGTGCCAGCAGCCTGAGGGCAGGCCGGAACACTGAAGCTTTCTTT. It yields the protein CASSLRAGRNTEAFF.

The chain links TRBV10-2 to TRBJ2-1; the match to TRBD2 covers 12 bases. The length of the CDR3 is 15 residues. From germline, CDR1 is WSHSY and CDR2 SAAADI. V shed 10 bases and J 7 bases; nucleotides not matched to a gene: 11. In nucleotides, the CDR3 is TGCGCCACCCGCCACGGGCTAGCGGGGGGGAATGAGCAGTTCTTC. This sequence encodes CATRHGLAGGNEQFF.

The genes are TRBV27 and TRBJ1-1, with D uncertain. The CDR3 length is 13 residues. Trimming stripped 7 bases from V and 0 bases from J, with 9 bases between. Germline V lookup: CDR1 MNHEY, CDR2 SMNVEV (reference sequence). CDR3 coding DNA: TGTGCCAGCAAGGTTGGGATGAACACTGAAGCTTTCTTT. Translating gives CASKVGMNTEAFF.

The chain employs TRBV2 and TRBJ1-2; no definite D call. CDR3 size: 12 residues. V was clipped by 7 bases and J by 2 bases, with 8 bases between them. Germline V gives CDR1 SNHLY, CDR2 FYNNEI. This CDR3 is CASIGINYGYTF. CDR3 coding DNA: TGTGCCAGCATTGGGATAAACTATGGCTACACCTTC.

This clone appeared a single time. The chain recombines TRBV7-9 with TRBJ2-1; TRBD2 is a possible D gene (6 bases). Germline V CDR1 and CDR2: SEHNR, FQNEAQ (reference sequence). The CDR3 is made up of 14 amino acids. The V and J ends lost 3 bases and 2 bases respectively, with 8 bases between them. CDR3 residues: CASSFSSAYNEQFF. In DNA, the CDR3 is TGTGCCAGCAGCTTTTCTAGCGCCTACAATGAGCAGTTCTTC.

The CDR3 DNA is TGCGCCAGCAGCGCCCGGGGACAGGGATCCAACACCGGGGAGCTGTTTTTT. It yields the protein CASSARGQGSNTGELFF. This chain connects TRBV5-1 to TRBJ2-2; 9 nucleotides match TRBD1. Germline assignment: CDR1 SGHRS and CDR2 YFSETQ. The CDR3 totals 17 residues. J gave up 2 bases and V 4 bases, and 9 bases lay outside the gene matches.